The 22 T cell receptor beta chains in this list originate from one sample, sequenced in a study of spatial heterogeneity in lung cancer. Findings and limits, study-wide: It was found that expanded intratumoral alpha and beta TCR counts tracked tumor mutation counts.

TCRdb redid the calling of the 5' RACE reads with MiXCR, one entry per CDR3 protein. The sample carries 12,000 or so distinct CDR3 sequences, less than 15% recorded once. No cognate antigen is known for these TCRs. As to time point: sample taken at primary tumor resection. Sequenced here: lung tumor tissue, sampled at surgery. These receptors all stem from a male donor with early-stage non-small cell lung cancer.

The J gene is TRBJ1-1, the V gene TRBV5-1, with 10 bases lining up with TRBD1. Germline CDR1 is SGHRS and CDR2 is YFSETQ. This CDR3 spans 14 amino acids. V was pared by 6 bases and J by 6 bases, with 8 bases of the junction left unmatched. CDR3 nucleotides: TGCGCCAGCAAAGCGGACAGGGGGACTTCTGAAGCTTTCTTT. This codes for CASKADRGTSEAFF.

This CDR3 is CSAKDRANNEQFF. The CDR3 DNA reads TGCAGCGCAAAAGACAGGGCAAACAATGAGCAGTTCTTC. V is TRBV29-1 and J is TRBJ2-1; 7 nucleotides align to TRBD1. This CDR3 region has 13 residues. V lost 7 bases, J lost 5 bases, and 8 bases stayed unmatched. Per germline, CDR1 SQVTM and CDR2 ANQGSEA.

This clonotype appeared a few times. The chain links TRBV20-1 to TRBJ2-2; the D is unclear. CDR3 length equals 13 residues. V lost 1 base and J lost 6, with 9 bases in between. From germline, CDR1 is DFQATT and CDR2 SNEGSKA (reference sequence). CDR3 protein: CSARVVEAGELFF. The CDR3 region has the DNA TGCAGTGCTAGAGTCGTTGAGGCCGGGGAGCTGTTTTTT.

The V and J genes are TRBV5-4 and TRBJ2-7; D is possibly TRBD1 (5 bases). The CDR3 runs 14 residues. Germline CDR1 and CDR2: SGHNT and YYREEE (reference sequence). The V end was cut by 2 bases, the J end by 5 bases, with 14 bases between. In DNA form, the CDR3 reads TGTGCCAGCAGCTTTCCAGGGAAGGTTAACGAGCAGTACTTC. Residues: CASSFPGKVNEQYF.

This clonotype has ten or more counts. The genes are TRBV19 and TRBJ2-6, with D tentatively TRBD1 (6 bases). Germline lookup yields CDR1 LNHDA and CDR2 SQIVND (reference sequence). V gave up 8 bases and J gave up 0 bases, with 14 bases separating them. The CDR3 sequence is 16 residues long. The CDR3 loop is CASVRDISSGANVLTF. The CDR3 region has the DNA TGTGCCAGTGTCCGGGACATCTCCTCTGGGGCCAACGTCCTGACTTTC. Combining the CDR3 with reference TRBV19 and TRBJ2-6 gives the whole variable domain DGGITQSPKYLFRKEGQNVTLSCEQNLNHDAMYWYRQDPGQGLRLIYYSQIVNDFQKGDIAEGYSVSREKKESFPLTVTSAQKNPTAFYLCASVRDISSGANVLTFGAGSRLTVL.

In its sample, this clonotype was seen a few times. The V and J genes are TRBV28 and TRBJ2-5; 12 bases align to TRBD1. Germline V lookup: CDR1 MDHEN, CDR2 SYDVKM. Trimming cost V 3 bases and J 3 bases; bases outside gene matches: 5. The CDR3 consists of 16 residues. The CDR3 reads CASSLAGTGGEETQYF. DNA for the CDR3: TGTGCCAGCAGTTTGGCGGGGACAGGGGGCGAAGAGACCCAGTACTTC.

This clonotype showed up many times. The chain employs TRBV7-2 and TRBJ2-7, with D perhaps TRBD2 (5 bases). The CDR3 contains 14 residues. The V end lost 3 bases, the J end lost 2 bases, and 11 bases lay between the germline ends. Germline loops: CDR1 SGHTA, CDR2 FQGNSA. The CDR3 reads CASSLEAGPYEQYF. For the CDR3, the DNA is TGTGCCAGCAGCTTGGAGGCCGGCCCCTACGAGCAGTACTTC.

The V gene is TRBV24-1, the J gene TRBJ1-2, with D possibly TRBD1 on 5 matching bases. The germline CDR1 and CDR2 sequences are KGHDR and SFDVKD. The V end lost 8 bases, the J end lost 4 bases, and 16 bases lay between the germline ends. The CDR3 sequence is 14 residues long. CDR3 in amino acids: CATIGTALGYGYTF. The CDR3 DNA is TGTGCCACCATTGGGACCGCGTTAGGCTATGGCTACACCTTC.

This sequence joins TRBV12-3 or TRBV12-4 and TRBJ2-4; 8 nucleotides match TRBD2. The CDR3 runs 17 residues. Trimming at V came to 3 bases and at J to 4 bases, leaving 11 bases not matched to a gene. CDR3 DNA sequence: TGTGCCAGCAGTTTCGGGACTAGTGAGGAAAGAAAAAACATTCAGTACTTC. This codes for CASSFGTSEERKNIQYF.

The V gene is TRBV2, the J gene TRBJ1-5; D is uncertain. V lost 7 bases, J lost 5 bases, and 12 bases lay in between. Germline V CDR1 and CDR2: SNHLY, FYNNEI. The CDR3 is 13 amino acids. CDR3 protein: CASNDGLHQPQHF. The CDR3 DNA follows: TGTGCCAGCAATGACGGCTTACATCAGCCCCAGCATTTT.

This clonotype was observed a handful of times. The chain links TRBV20-1 to TRBJ2-5; the match to TRBD1 covers 7 bases. The germline CDR1 and CDR2 sequences are DFQATT and SNEGSKA (reference sequence). The ends lost 6 bases at V and 5 bases at J; junction bases unmatched: 9. The CDR3 spans 13 residues. The CDR3 is CSARQTGSETQYF. The DNA for the CDR3 is TGCAGTGCCAGACAGACAGGGTCGGAGACCCAGTACTTC.

This clonotype was detected ten times or more. This chain joins TRBV7-2 and TRBJ2-7; 11 nucleotides match TRBD1. Germline trimming cut 3 bases from V and 4 bases from J; bases unmatched to any gene: 5. CDR1 and CDR2 (germline): SGHTA, FQGNSA. This CDR3 is built from 15 residues. The CDR3 region is CASSFTGTGGYEQYF. The DNA of the CDR3 is TGTGCCAGCAGCTTCACCGGGACAGGGGGGTACGAGCAGTACTTC.

This clonotype was observed many times. The chain employs TRBV6-1 and TRBJ2-3, with unresolved D. V was clipped by 9 bases and J by 5 bases, with 15 bases between them. The CDR3 loop spans 13 amino acids. Germline V CDR1 and CDR2: MNHNS, SASEGT. The CDR3 DNA follows: TGTGCCAGTGTCCCTGGGCTCCGAGATACGCAGTATTTT. Its protein product is CASVPGLRDTQYF.

By sample fraction, this clonotype is medium-sized (0.01 to 0.1%). The chain links TRBV28 to TRBJ2-7; D could derive from TRBD1 or TRBD2 (5 bases each). The CDR3 spans 14 residues. Germline V gene sequence: CDR1 MDHEN, CDR2 SYDVKM. V was cut by 3 bases and J by 3 bases, with 12 bases left in between. The CDR3 nucleotides are TGTGCCAGCAGTTTCTGGGACGGTAACTACGAGCAGTACTTC. It translates to CASSFWDGNYEQYF.

By sample fraction, this clonotype is medium-sized. The V and J genes are TRBV12-3 or TRBV12-4 and TRBJ2-3, with TRBD1 as a possible D gene (7 bases). V was shortened by 11 bases and J by 0 bases, with 15 bases between the two germline ends. The CDR3 covers 14 residues. Written as DNA, the CDR3 is TGTGCCGACAGGGCTAGCGAGAGCACAGATACGCAGTATTTT. Amino acids: CADRASESTDTQYF.

This rearrangement joins TRBV6-6 to TRBJ2-3, with 10 bases lining up with TRBD2. Trimming at V came to 6 bases and at J to 5 bases, leaving 8 bases not matched to a gene. The CDR3 runs 15 residues. From germline, CDR1 is MNHNY and CDR2 SVGAGI (reference sequence). CDR3 region: CASSSSGGAVDTQYF. CDR3 nucleotide sequence: TGTGCCAGCAGCTCCAGCGGGGGGGCCGTAGATACGCAGTATTTT.

This clonotype was recorded a few times. This could be a read error, since a much larger clone is one nucleotide away. The chain carries TRBV20-1 and TRBJ1-2; D gene ambiguous. CDR1 DFQATT and CDR2 SNEGSKA come from the germline V gene (reference sequence). CDR3 length: 17 residues. The germline V and J ends were trimmed by 0 bases and 6 bases, with 23 bases remaining between them. CDR3 nucleotide sequence: TGCAGTGCTAGAGATCCAGCAGCCCTCTCGTCGAGCGATGGCTACACCTTC. It codes for CSARDPAALSSSDGYTF.

The chain couples TRBV2 to TRBJ1-5; 10 positions match TRBD1. CDR1 SNHLY and CDR2 FYNNEI come from the germline V gene. Trimming cost V 0 bases and J 3 bases; bases outside gene matches: 2. This CDR3 is built from 16 residues. The CDR3 sequence: CASSEADRGPNQPQHF. CDR3 in DNA: TGTGCCAGCAGTGAAGCCGACAGGGGGCCCAATCAGCCCCAGCATTTT.

This clonotype was seen at least ten times. The chain joins TRBV29-1 to TRBJ2-7; TRBD2 might be the D (6 bases). Germline values: CDR1 SQVTM, CDR2 ANQGSEA. Trimming left V 3 bases short and J 1 base short, with 10 bases between. CDR3 length: 13 amino acids. CDR3 residues: CSVEASASYEQYF. The CDR3 bases are TGCAGCGTTGAGGCTAGCGCATCCTACGAGCAGTACTTC.

This clonotype was seen ten or more times. The chain combines TRBV2 with TRBJ2-7; D gene uncertain. Germline V CDR1 and CDR2: SNHLY, FYNNEI. Trimming pared 6 bases from V and 0 bases from J, leaving 18 bases between. The CDR3 extends over 16 amino acids. Here the CDR3 reads CASRLVVGHLSYEQYF. The CDR3 nucleotides read TGTGCCAGCAGACTCGTCGTTGGGCACCTCTCCTACGAGCAGTACTTC.

The table lists this clonotype with many counts. The V and J genes are TRBV20-1 and TRBJ2-4; 12 bases align to TRBD2. This CDR3 comprises 16 residues. Germline CDR1 and CDR2: DFQATT and SNEGSKA (reference sequence). V was pared by 3 bases and J by 6 bases, with 9 bases of the junction left unmatched. The CDR3 protein is CSARARTSGTRNIQYF. As DNA, the CDR3 is TGCAGTGCTAGGGCCCGGACTAGCGGGACCAGAAACATTCAGTACTTC.

This clonotype was found many times. The V and J genes are TRBV19 and TRBJ2-3; tentatively, D is TRBD2 (6 bases). Looked up from germline, CDR1 is LNHDA and CDR2 is SQIVND (reference sequence). The CDR3 covers 15 residues. Trimming removed 7 bases at V and 5 bases at J, with 19 bases between. The CDR3 nucleotides are TGTGCCAGTACCGCGGGACTTACCGAGGGAGATACGCAGTATTTT. Its translation is CASTAGLTEGDTQYF.